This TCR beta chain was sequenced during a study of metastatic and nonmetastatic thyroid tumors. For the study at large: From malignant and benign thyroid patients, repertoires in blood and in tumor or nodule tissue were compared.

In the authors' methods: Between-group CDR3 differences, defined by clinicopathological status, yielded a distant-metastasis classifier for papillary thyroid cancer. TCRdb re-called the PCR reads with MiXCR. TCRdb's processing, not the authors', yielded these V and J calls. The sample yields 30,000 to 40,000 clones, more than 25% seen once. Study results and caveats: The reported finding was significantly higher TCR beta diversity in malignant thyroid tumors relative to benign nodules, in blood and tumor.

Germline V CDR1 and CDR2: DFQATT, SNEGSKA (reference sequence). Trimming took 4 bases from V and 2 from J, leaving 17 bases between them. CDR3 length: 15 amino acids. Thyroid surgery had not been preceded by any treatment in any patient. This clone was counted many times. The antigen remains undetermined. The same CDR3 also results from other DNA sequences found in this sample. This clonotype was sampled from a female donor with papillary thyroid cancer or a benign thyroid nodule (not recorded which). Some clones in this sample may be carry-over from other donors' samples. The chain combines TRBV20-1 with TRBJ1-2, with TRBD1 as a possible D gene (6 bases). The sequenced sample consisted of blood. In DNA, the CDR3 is TGCAGTGCTAAGACCACCCTAGGGGGGAACTATGGCTACACCTTC. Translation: CSAKTTLGGNYGYTF.